These 24 T cell receptor beta chains came from one sample sequenced in a study of identical twins. TCRdb ran MiXCR on the 5' RACE reads and lists one entry per CDR3 protein. The sample includes 350,000 to 500,000 distinct CDR3 sequences, about 18% of them seen just once. Sequencing used naive T cells sorted from blood. These receptors were taken from a man aged 50 to 60 in good health.

This rearrangement joins TRBV6-2 or TRBV6-3 to TRBJ2-7; 9 nucleotides line up with TRBD1. Trimming cost V 2 bases and J 5 bases; bases outside gene matches: 4. The CDR3 runs 14 residues. Germline CDR1 reads MNHEY; CDR2 reads SVGEGT. The CDR3 loop is CASSYEGTGNEQYF. CDR3 nucleotides: TGTGCCAGCAGTTACGAAGGGACAGGGAACGAGCAGTACTTC.

This clonotype was detected ten times or more. This chain joins TRBV12-3 or TRBV12-4 and TRBJ2-7; possible D gene TRBD2, 6 bases. The germline V and J ends were trimmed by 5 bases and 7 bases, with 9 bases remaining between them. The CDR3 spans 11 residues. The CDR3 DNA sequence: TGTGCCAGCAGTGTGGCGGGGGAGCAGTACTTC. Amino acids: CASSVAGEQYF.

This clonotype appeared a few times. The chain couples TRBV6-5 to TRBJ2-2; unclear D gene. This CDR3 is 14 amino acids long. V was cut by 0 bases and J by 7 bases, with 9 bases left in between. Germline CDR1 reads MNHEY; CDR2 reads SVGAGI. CDR3 nucleotide sequence: TGTGCCAGCAGTTACTCTGGGTTTTACGGGGAGCTGTTTTTT. Protein sequence: CASSYSGFYGELFF.

The table lists this clonotype with many counts. DNA for the CDR3: TGTGCCAGCAGTTTAAGTGCCCGATCCTACGAGCAGTACTTC. Amino acid sequence: CASSLSARSYEQYF. V gene TRBV12-3 or TRBV12-4 combines with J gene TRBJ2-7; D gene unclear. The ends were cut back, 2 bases at V and 1 base at J, with 9 bases in the middle. This CDR3 comprises 14 residues.

The chain carries TRBV5-1 and TRBJ2-3, with 11 bases identical to TRBD2. CDR3 length: 17 amino acids. V lost 4 bases, J lost 1 base, and 8 bases stayed unmatched. Germline lookup yields CDR1 SGHRS and CDR2 YFSETQ. The CDR3 region is CASSPLKTSGGTDTQYF. The CDR3 DNA reads as TGCGCCAGCAGCCCACTCAAGACTAGCGGGGGCACAGATACGCAGTATTTT.

The CDR3 loop is CASSFTGTSGASDTQYF. DNA of the CDR3: TGCGCCAGCAGCTTTACCGGGACTAGCGGGGCTTCGGATACGCAGTATTTT. V usage is TRBV5-1 and J usage is TRBJ2-3; 13 bases fit TRBD2. CDR3 length: 17 residues. CDR1 SGHRS and CDR2 YFSETQ come from the germline V gene. V lost 2 bases and J lost 6; bases outside the gene matches: 9. The full variable domain, completed using reference TRBV5-1 and TRBJ2-3, is KAGVTQTPRYLIKTRGQQVTLSCSPISGHRSVSWYQQTPGQGLQFLFEYFSETQRNKGNFPGRFSGRQFSNSRSEMNVSTLELGDSALYLCASSFTGTSGASDTQYFGPGTRLTVL.

This clonotype occurred many times. The chain employs TRBV20-1 and TRBJ2-7; 7 bases are a match to TRBD1. CDR1 is DFQATT, CDR2 SNEGSKA, per germline (reference sequence). With V trimmed by 4 bases and J by 1 base, 4 bases remained unmatched. The CDR3 totals 13 residues. The CDR3 coding sequence is TGCAGTGCTACTAGGACAGGATCCTACGAGCAGTACTTC. The encoded protein is CSATRTGSYEQYF.

This clonotype was counted at least ten times. CDR3 loop: CASSHSTSRGQETQYF. CDR3 DNA: TGTGCCAGCAGCCATTCCACTAGCAGGGGGCAAGAGACCCAGTACTTC. This chain links TRBV4-2 with TRBJ2-5; D perhaps matches TRBD1 (7 bases). CDR1 is LGHNA, CDR2 YNFKEQ, per germline. Trimming removed 3 bases at V and 2 bases at J, with 16 bases between. The CDR3 has 16 residues.

This clonotype was seen more than once but under ten times. V gene TRBV4-3 combines with J gene TRBJ1-2; D is unclear. The CDR3 is 16 residues long. Trimming left V 0 bases short and J 5 bases short, with 16 bases between. Germline-derived CDR1 and CDR2 are LGHNA and YSLEER. CDR3: CASSQDFGFPGYGYTF. The CDR3 nucleotides are TGCGCCAGCAGCCAAGATTTTGGGTTCCCGGGGTATGGCTACACCTTC.

The gene calls are TRBV10-3 and TRBJ1-2; 10 bases match TRBD1. The CDR3 is made up of 13 amino acids. Unmatched junction bases numbered 2, after V lost 5 bases and J lost 5 bases. Germline V gives CDR1 ENHRY, CDR2 SYGVKD. This CDR3 is CAISRGQGYGYTF. The CDR3 coding sequence is TGTGCCATCAGTAGGGGACAGGGGTATGGCTACACCTTC.

This clonotype was seen more than once but under ten times. This chain uses TRBV19 with TRBJ2-1; TRBD2 matches 11 bases. Germline loops: CDR1 LNHDA, CDR2 SQIVND (reference sequence). V lost 2 bases, J lost 10 bases, and 7 bases stayed unmatched. CDR3 length: 15 residues. CDR3 protein: CASSIRRLAGNEQFF. The CDR3 coding sequence is TGTGCCAGTAGTATACGGCGACTAGCGGGAAACGAGCAGTTCTTC.

The gene calls are TRBV29-1 and TRBJ2-7, with D tentatively TRBD2 (6 bases). Germline CDR1 reads SQVTM; CDR2 reads ANQGSEA. V lost 6 bases and J lost 5, with 14 bases in between. The CDR3 has 12 residues. The CDR3 here is CSVFGGIHEQYF. CDR3 coding DNA: TGCAGCGTCTTCGGGGGAATCCACGAGCAGTACTTC.

This clonotype was counted only a few times. The chain recombines TRBV5-4 with TRBJ1-2; D may be TRBD1 (6 bases). The CDR3 has 13 residues. CDR1 is SGHNT, CDR2 YYREEE, per germline (reference sequence). The V end was cut by 4 bases, the J end by 4 bases, with 11 bases between. CDR3 sequence: CASSPDSGYGYTF. CDR3 bases: TGTGCCAGCAGCCCGGACAGTGGCTATGGCTACACCTTC. The whole variable domain, remainder taken from reference TRBV5-4 and TRBJ1-2, is ETGVTQSPTHLIKTRGQQVTLRCSSQSGHNTVSWYQQALGQGPQFIFQYYREEENGRGNFPPRFSGLQFPNYSSELNVNALELDDSALYLCASSPDSGYGYTFGSGTRLTVV.

This clonotype was picked up many times. The rearrangement links TRBV5-4 to TRBJ2-3; D is unresolved. V lost 1 base, J lost 3 bases, and 15 bases lay in between. Looked up from germline, CDR1 is SGHNT and CDR2 is YYREEE (reference sequence). This CDR3 is 16 amino acids long. The CDR3 DNA sequence: TGTGCCAGCAGCTTGCAAGCAAATAGTAGAACAGATACGCAGTATTTT. This gives the protein CASSLQANSRTDTQYF. The complete variable domain, with remaining parts taken from reference TRBV5-4 and TRBJ2-3, reads ETGVTQSPTHLIKTRGQQVTLRCSSQSGHNTVSWYQQALGQGPQFIFQYYREEENGRGNFPPRFSGLQFPNYSSELNVNALELDDSALYLCASSLQANSRTDTQYFGPGTRLTVL.

This clonotype was detected only a few times. The chain employs TRBV4-1 and TRBJ1-1; 8 bases match TRBD1. Germline assignment: CDR1 MGHRA and CDR2 YSYEKL. The J segment lost 1 base and the V segment lost 2 bases, leaving 6 bases of the junction unmatched. The CDR3 runs to 16 residues. The DNA of the CDR3 is TGCGCCAGCAGCCAATCCGGACAGGGAGGGAACACTGAAGCTTTCTTT. It encodes CASSQSGQGGNTEAFF.

There are many counts of this clonotype. The chain combines TRBV12-3 or TRBV12-4 with TRBJ2-7, with 8 nucleotides matching TRBD1. V trimming: 6 bases; J trimming: 2 bases; junction bases outside the gene matches: 6. This CDR3 spans 14 amino acids. CDR3 sequence (DNA): TGTGCCAGCAGCGACAGGGGCGATACCTACGAGCAGTACTTC. It yields the protein CASSDRGDTYEQYF.

At least ten counts were recorded for this clonotype. This chain links TRBV29-1 with TRBJ1-2; 8 bases fit TRBD1. The germline gives CDR1 SQVTM, CDR2 ANQGSEA. The trim removed 1 base at V and 8 bases at J, leaving 12 bases unmatched. CDR3 size: 15 residues. The CDR3 spells CSVEVLLGRGLGYTF. Written as DNA, the CDR3 is TGCAGCGTTGAAGTCCTACTCGGCAGGGGGCTCGGCTACACCTTC.

This clonotype was counted only a few times. The chain recombines TRBV7-2 with TRBJ2-5; D ambiguous. V dropped 2 bases and J dropped 2 bases, with 9 bases sitting between them. Germline V gives CDR1 SGHTA, CDR2 FQGNSA. The CDR3 contains 14 residues. The CDR3 loop reads CASSLHGQQETQYF. CDR3 DNA: TGTGCCAGCAGCTTACATGGGCAGCAAGAGACCCAGTACTTC.

This clonotype was recorded once. The chain carries TRBV28 and TRBJ2-1; a possible D gene is TRBD2 (5 bases). The germline V gene has CDR1 MDHEN and CDR2 SYDVKM. Trimming left V 7 bases short and J 0 bases short, with 10 bases between. This CDR3 comprises 14 residues. CDR3 DNA: TGTGCCAGCATGCGGGTCCCCTCCTACAATGAGCAGTTCTTC. Residues: CASMRVPSYNEQFF. The whole variable domain, filled in from reference TRBV28 and TRBJ2-1, reads DVKVTQSSRYLVKRTGEKVFLECVQDMDHENMFWYRQDPGLGLRLIYFSYDVKMKEKGDIPEGYSVSREKKERFSLILESASTNQTSMYLCASMRVPSYNEQFFGPGTRLTVL.

This clonotype turned up a few times. The chain is built from TRBV12-3 or TRBV12-4 and TRBJ1-2; 9 bases agree with TRBD1. The CDR3 extends over 14 amino acids. The J segment lost 4 bases and the V segment lost 4 bases, leaving 4 bases of the junction unmatched. CDR3 sequence reads: CASSSPTGGYGYTF. The CDR3 DNA reads as TGTGCCAGCAGTTCTCCGACAGGGGGCTATGGCTACACCTTC.

In this sample, this clonotype turned up many times. The gene calls are TRBV7-9 and TRBJ2-3, with TRBD2 as a possible D gene (5 bases). V was clipped by 6 bases and J by 11 bases, with 18 bases between them. The CDR3 runs 13 residues. Looked up from germline, CDR1 is SEHNR and CDR2 is FQNEAQ (reference sequence). The CDR3 nucleotides are TGTGCCAGCAGTCTGGACTCCCTAGAGGGGCAGTATTTT. Protein product: CASSLDSLEGQYF.

The J gene is TRBJ2-1, the V gene TRBV5-6; 10 nucleotides line up with TRBD1. The CDR3 runs 16 residues. J lost 4 bases, V lost 2 bases, and 6 bases had no gene match. Germline V lookup: CDR1 SGHDT, CDR2 YYEEEE. CDR3 nucleotides: TGTGCCAGCAGCTTATCTGGGACAGGGGATTACAATGAGCAGTTCTTC. It encodes CASSLSGTGDYNEQFF.

This CDR3 is CASSDNSRHYEQYF. The CDR3 nucleotides are TGTGCCAGCAGTGATAATAGCAGACACTACGAGCAGTACTTC. The chain carries TRBV2 and TRBJ2-7; D remains ambiguous. From germline, CDR1 is SNHLY and CDR2 FYNNEI. The germline V and J ends were trimmed by 3 bases and 3 bases, with 12 bases remaining between them. CDR3 length equals 14 residues.

The rearrangement joins TRBV20-1 to TRBJ2-1; D is perhaps TRBD1 or TRBD2 (5 bases each). The germline V and J ends were trimmed by 6 bases and 8 bases, with 14 bases remaining between them. CDR1 and CDR2 from the germline V gene are DFQATT and SNEGSKA (reference sequence). The CDR3 contains 12 residues. CDR3 in amino acids: CSAVTGLDEQFF. The CDR3 DNA follows: TGCAGTGCGGTCACGGGGCTCGATGAGCAGTTCTTC.